These 14 T cell receptor beta chains originate from one sample sequenced in a study of control samples from healthy donors and cancer patients. Using immunoSEQ multiplex PCR, the repertoire was profiled, and TCRdb retains in-frame clones only, with some absent. The sample has roughly 100,000 clones, about 83% seen once. The source material was blood. The receptor set was obtained from a woman between 45 and 65 years old in good health.

The rearrangement links TRBV10-3 to TRBJ2-7; maybe TRBD2 (6 bases). CDR3 length: 15 residues. V was trimmed by 3 bases and J by 2 bases, leaving 14 bases between them. Germline V CDR1 and CDR2: ENHRY, SYGVKD. CDR3 amino acids: CAISDSAGPAYEQYF. The CDR3 DNA is TGTGCCATCAGTGACTCGGCGGGACCCGCCTACGAGCAGTACTTC.

V gene TRBV9 combines with J gene TRBJ2-7; perhaps TRBD1 as D (5 bases). Trimming took 0 bases from V and 2 from J, leaving 9 bases between them. The CDR3 runs to 14 residues. The germline V gene encodes CDR1 SGDLS and CDR2 YYNGEE. This chain's CDR3 is CASSVAAGTYEQYF. CDR3 in DNA: TGTGCCAGCAGCGTAGCGGCAGGGACCTACGAGCAGTACTTC.

Comment on this clone: The junction and the germline gene differ at one end; a read error may be behind it. The gene calls are TRBV9 and TRBJ2-1; TRBD2 matches 7 bases. CDR1 and CDR2 (germline): SGDLS, YYNGEE. This CDR3 is built from 16 residues. CDR3 sequence (DNA): TGTGCCAGCAGCGTAGAGCAGGCGGGAGTGAACAATAAGCAGTTCTTC. This translates into CASSVEQAGVNNKQFF. The variable domain in full, with the rest retrieved from reference TRBV9 and TRBJ2-1, is DSGVTQTPKHLITATGQRVTLRCSPRSGDLSVYWYQQSLDQGLQFLIQYYNGEERAKGNILERFSAQQFPDLHSELNLSSLELGDSALYFCASSVEQAGVNNKQFFGPGTRLTVL.

This clone was observed a few times. The chain uses TRBV4-2 and TRBJ2-1; D could derive from TRBD1 or TRBD2 (6 bases each). This CDR3 region has 16 residues. V dropped 2 bases and J dropped 7 bases, with 18 bases sitting between them. CDR1 and CDR2 (germline): LGHNA, YNFKEQ. The CDR3 DNA follows: TGTGCCAGCAGCCAACTATTACAGGGTCGGGAGAATGAGCAGTTCTTC. Protein product: CASSQLLQGRENEQFF.

The chain couples TRBV2 to TRBJ2-7; D might be TRBD2 (5 bases). The CDR3 sequence is 16 residues long. Germline V gene lookup returns CDR1 SNHLY and CDR2 FYNNEI. Trimming left V 6 bases short and J 6 bases short, with 24 bases between. CDR3 amino acids: CASSRGGVSPPGEQYF. DNA of the CDR3: TGTGCCAGCAGCCGGGGTGGGGTATCCCCTCCGGGCGAGCAGTACTTC.

V and J are TRBV6-6 and TRBJ2-1, with TRBD2 matching over 8 bases. This CDR3 has 14 residues. Germline assignment: CDR1 MNHNY and CDR2 SVGAGI (reference sequence). J gave up 7 bases and V 0 bases, and 2 bases lay outside the gene matches. This CDR3 is CASSYSSGKNEQFF. The DNA for the CDR3 is TGTGCCAGCAGTTACTCTAGCGGGAAGAATGAGCAGTTCTTC.

A single count supports this clone. This chain links TRBV2 with TRBJ2-7; either TRBD1 or TRBD2 may fit D (5 bases each). The CDR3 consists of 12 residues. The germline CDR1 and CDR2 sequences are SNHLY and FYNNEI. Trimming removed 5 bases from V and 5 bases from J, with 10 bases in between. CDR3 sequence: CASSPGRNEQYF. CDR3 DNA sequence: TGTGCCAGCAGTCCGGGACGCAACGAGCAGTACTTC.

The chain combines TRBV7-8 with TRBJ1-4, with D tentatively TRBD1 (5 bases). The CDR3 loop spans 18 amino acids. Germline V gene sequence: CDR1 SGHVS, CDR2 FQNEAQ. Trimming pared 1 base from V and 2 bases from J, leaving 17 bases between. The CDR3 DNA reads TGTGCCAGCAGCTTAGAGACCTGGGGACGGTGGACTAATGAAAAACTGTTTTTT. It translates to CASSLETWGRWTNEKLFF.

With regard to this clone: Other DNA sequences in this specimen translate into the identical CDR3. J is TRBJ1-6 and V is TRBV7-2; TRBD1 is a possible D gene (6 bases). Trimming removed 4 bases at V and 8 bases at J, with 9 bases between. Germline-derived CDR1 and CDR2 are SGHTA and FQGNSA. The CDR3 has 13 amino acids. CDR3 region: CASSSYRDSPLHF. The DNA of the CDR3 is TGTGCCAGCAGCTCGTACAGGGATTCACCCCTCCACTTT.

The chain uses TRBV12-3 or TRBV12-4 and TRBJ2-2; D is unclear. This CDR3 comprises 12 residues. V was trimmed by 5 bases and J by 0 bases, leaving 1 base between them. DNA of the CDR3: TGTGCCAGCAGTACGAACACCGGGGAGCTGTTTTTT. Translation: CASSTNTGELFF.

The rearrangement joins TRBV6-2 or TRBV6-3 to TRBJ2-1; 14 nucleotides line up with TRBD2. Germline CDR1 and CDR2: MNHEY and SVGEGT. V was clipped by 5 bases and J by 4 bases; unmatched bases: 4. CDR3 length: 16 residues. The CDR3 nucleotides read TGTGCCAGCAGTGCCGGACTAGCGGGAGGATACAATGAGCAGTTCTTC. Amino acids: CASSAGLAGGYNEQFF.

The V gene is TRBV9, the J gene TRBJ1-6, with D uncertain. V lost 3 bases, J lost 5 bases, and 6 bases lay in between. This CDR3 has 13 residues. Germline-derived CDR1 and CDR2 are SGDLS and YYNGEE. The CDR3 loop reads CASSGKDNSPLHF. CDR3 sequence (DNA): TGTGCCAGCAGCGGGAAAGATAATTCACCCCTCCACTTT. The full variable domain, in which reference TRBV9 and TRBJ1-6 provide the parts outside the CDR3, is DSGVTQTPKHLITATGQRVTLRCSPRSGDLSVYWYQQSLDQGLQFLIQYYNGEERAKGNILERFSAQQFPDLHSELNLSSLELGDSALYFCASSGKDNSPLHFGNGTRLTVT.

The chain uses TRBV6-5 and TRBJ2-7, with TRBD2 identical over 10 bases. This CDR3 contains 14 residues. With 6 bases clipped from V and 6 bases from J, the junction kept 8 bases outside the gene matches. Germline V gene sequence: CDR1 MNHEY, CDR2 SVGAGI. The CDR3 sequence: CASSPAGGPGEQYF. In nucleotides, the CDR3 is TGTGCCAGCAGCCCAGCGGGGGGGCCGGGCGAGCAGTACTTC.

This clone was counted once. The rearrangement uses TRBV5-1 and TRBJ2-7; 7 bases are a match to TRBD1. V lost 1 base, J lost 6 bases, and 4 bases stayed unmatched. The CDR3 is made up of 13 amino acids. Germline V gene sequence: CDR1 SGHRS, CDR2 YFSETQ. CDR3 coding DNA: TGCGCCAGCAGCTTGCAGGGGGACCGCGAGCAGTACTTC. Protein sequence: CASSLQGDREQYF.